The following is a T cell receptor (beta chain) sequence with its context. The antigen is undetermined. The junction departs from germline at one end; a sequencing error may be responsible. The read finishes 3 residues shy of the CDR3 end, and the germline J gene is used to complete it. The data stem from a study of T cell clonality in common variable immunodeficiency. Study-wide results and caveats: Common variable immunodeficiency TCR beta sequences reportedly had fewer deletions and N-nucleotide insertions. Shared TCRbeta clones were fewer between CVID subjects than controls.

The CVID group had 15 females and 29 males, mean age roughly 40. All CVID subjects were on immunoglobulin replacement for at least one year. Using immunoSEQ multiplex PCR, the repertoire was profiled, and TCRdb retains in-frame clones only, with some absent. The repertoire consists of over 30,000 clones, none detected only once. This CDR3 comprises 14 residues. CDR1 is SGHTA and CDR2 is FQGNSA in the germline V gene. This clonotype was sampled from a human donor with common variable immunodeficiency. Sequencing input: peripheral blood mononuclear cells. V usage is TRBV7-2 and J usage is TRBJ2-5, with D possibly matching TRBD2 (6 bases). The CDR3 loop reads CASSLALAPVTQYF. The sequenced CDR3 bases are TGTGCCAGCAGCCTAGCCCTAGCGCCGGTGACC.